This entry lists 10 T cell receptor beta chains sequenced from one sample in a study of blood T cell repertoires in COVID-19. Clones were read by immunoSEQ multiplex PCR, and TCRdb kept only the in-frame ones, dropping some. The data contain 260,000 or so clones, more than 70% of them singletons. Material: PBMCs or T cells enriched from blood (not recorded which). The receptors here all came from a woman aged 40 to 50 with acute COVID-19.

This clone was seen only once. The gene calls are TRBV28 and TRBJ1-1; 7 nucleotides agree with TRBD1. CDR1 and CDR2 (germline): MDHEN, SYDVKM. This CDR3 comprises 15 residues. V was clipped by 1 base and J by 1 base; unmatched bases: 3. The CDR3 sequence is CASSLSTGTNTEAFF. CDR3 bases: TGTGCCAGCAGTTTATCGACAGGGACGAACACTGAAGCTTTCTTT. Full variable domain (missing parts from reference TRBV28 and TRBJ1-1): DVKVTQSSRYLVKRTGEKVFLECVQDMDHENMFWYRQDPGLGLRLIYFSYDVKMKEKGDIPEGYSVSREKKERFSLILESASTNQTSMYLCASSLSTGTNTEAFFGQGTRLTVV.

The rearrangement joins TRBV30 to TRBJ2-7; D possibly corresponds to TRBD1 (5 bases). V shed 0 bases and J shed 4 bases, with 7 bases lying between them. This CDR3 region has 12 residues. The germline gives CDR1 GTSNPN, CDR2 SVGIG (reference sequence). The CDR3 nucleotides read TGTGCCTGGAGTGTAGGGGTTTACGAGCAGTACGTC. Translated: CAWSVGVYEQYV.

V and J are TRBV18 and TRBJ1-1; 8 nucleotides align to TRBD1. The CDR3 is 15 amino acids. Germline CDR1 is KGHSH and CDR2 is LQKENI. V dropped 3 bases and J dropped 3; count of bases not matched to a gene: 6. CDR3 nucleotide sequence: TGTGCCAGCTCACCCCAGGGGGCGAGCCACACTGAAGCTTTCTTT. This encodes CASSPQGASHTEAFF.

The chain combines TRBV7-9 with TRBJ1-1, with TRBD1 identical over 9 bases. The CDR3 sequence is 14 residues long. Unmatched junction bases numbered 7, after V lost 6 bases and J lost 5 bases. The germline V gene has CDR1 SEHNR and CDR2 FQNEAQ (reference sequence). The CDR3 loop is CASRLGQGGTEAFF. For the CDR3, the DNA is TGTGCCAGCAGGTTGGGACAGGGAGGTACTGAAGCTTTCTTT.

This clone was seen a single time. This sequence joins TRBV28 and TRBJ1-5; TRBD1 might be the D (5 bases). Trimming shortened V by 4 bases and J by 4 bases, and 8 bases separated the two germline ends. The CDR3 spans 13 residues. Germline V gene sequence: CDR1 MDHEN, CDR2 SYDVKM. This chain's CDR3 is CASSYAGNQPQHF. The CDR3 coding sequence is TGTGCCAGCAGTTATGCAGGGAATCAGCCCCAGCATTTT.

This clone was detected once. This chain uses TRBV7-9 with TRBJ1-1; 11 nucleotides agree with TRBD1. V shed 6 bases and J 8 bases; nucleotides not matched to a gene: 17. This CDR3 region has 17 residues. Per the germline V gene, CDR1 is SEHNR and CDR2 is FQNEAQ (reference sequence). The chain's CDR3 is CASRRTGGSLIFSEAFF. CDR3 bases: TGTGCCAGCAGGCGGACAGGGGGCAGCCTTATCTTCTCGGAAGCTTTCTTT. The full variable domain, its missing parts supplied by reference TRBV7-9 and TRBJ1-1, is DTGVSQNPRHKITKRGQNVTFRCDPISEHNRLYWYRQTLGQGPEFLTYFQNEAQLEKSRLLSDRFSAERPKGSFSTLEIQRTEQGDSAMYLCASRRTGGSLIFSEAFFGQGTRLTVV.

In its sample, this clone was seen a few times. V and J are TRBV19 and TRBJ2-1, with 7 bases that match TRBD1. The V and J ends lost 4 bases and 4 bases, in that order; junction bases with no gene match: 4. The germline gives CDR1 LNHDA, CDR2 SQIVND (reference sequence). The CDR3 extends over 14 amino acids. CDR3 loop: CASSKGQPYNEQFF. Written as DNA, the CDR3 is TGTGCCAGTAGTAAGGGACAGCCATACAATGAGCAGTTCTTC. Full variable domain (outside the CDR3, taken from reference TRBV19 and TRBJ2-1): DGGITQSPKYLFRKEGQNVTLSCEQNLNHDAMYWYRQDPGQGLRLIYYSQIVNDFQKGDIAEGYSVSREKKESFPLTVTSAQKNPTAFYLCASSKGQPYNEQFFGPGTRLTVL.

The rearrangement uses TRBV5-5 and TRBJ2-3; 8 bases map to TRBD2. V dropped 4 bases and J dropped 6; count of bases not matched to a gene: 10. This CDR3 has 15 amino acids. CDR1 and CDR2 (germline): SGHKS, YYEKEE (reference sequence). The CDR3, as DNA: TGTGCCAGCAGCATGGGACTAGTTGATGGGGATACGCAGTATTTT. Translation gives CASSMGLVDGDTQYF.

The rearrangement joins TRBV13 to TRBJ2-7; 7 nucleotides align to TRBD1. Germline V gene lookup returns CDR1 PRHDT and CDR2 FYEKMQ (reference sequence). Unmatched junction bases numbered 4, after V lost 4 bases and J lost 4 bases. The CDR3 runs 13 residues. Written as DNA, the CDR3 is TGTGCCAGCAGCTGGGGGACAGTTTACGAGCAGTACGTC. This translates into CASSWGTVYEQYV.

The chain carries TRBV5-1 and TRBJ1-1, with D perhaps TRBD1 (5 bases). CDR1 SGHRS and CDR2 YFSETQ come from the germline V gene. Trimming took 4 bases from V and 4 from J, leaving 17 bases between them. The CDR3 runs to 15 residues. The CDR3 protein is CASSAAGSVATEAFF. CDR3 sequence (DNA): TGCGCCAGCAGCGCGGCAGGGTCGGTGGCCACTGAAGCTTTCTTT. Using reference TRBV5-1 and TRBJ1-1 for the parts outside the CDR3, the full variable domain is KAGVTQTPRYLIKTRGQQVTLSCSPISGHRSVSWYQQTPGQGLQFLFEYFSETQRNKGNFPGRFSGRQFSNSRSEMNVSTLELGDSALYLCASSAAGSVATEAFFGQGTRLTVV.